This entry lists 9 T cell receptor beta chains sequenced from one sample in a study of blood T cell repertoires in COVID-19. Assay used: immunoSEQ multiplex PCR; TCRdb lists only in-frame clones, some missing. The table lists tens of thousands of clones, about four fifths of them singletons, with around a tenth in the top ten. Source material: peripheral blood. Receptors were obtained from an older man with COVID-19, enrolled during active disease.

V is TRBV18 and J is TRBJ1-2; 9 bases agree with TRBD1. The CDR3 extends over 17 amino acids. Germline assignment: CDR1 KGHSH and CDR2 LQKENI. The V gene end was trimmed by 3 bases and the J gene end by 1 base; junction bases not matched to a gene: 9. The CDR3 nucleotides read TGTGCCAGCTCACCGTCCCGGGACAGGGCAGATAACTATGGCTACACCTTC. Protein: CASSPSRDRADNYGYTF.

This clone appeared once. The genes are TRBV5-3 and TRBJ1-2; 7 nucleotides line up with TRBD1. TRBV5-3 is annotated as an ORF whose role is uncertain. The CDR3 runs to 14 residues. V gave up 3 bases and J gave up 3 bases; unmatched junction bases: 5. CDR3 sequence reads: CARSYHGTDYGYTF. In DNA, the CDR3 is TGTGCCAGAAGCTACCACGGGACAGACTATGGCTACACCTTC.

The V and J genes are TRBV5-4 and TRBJ2-1; 7 positions match TRBD1. V shed 0 bases, J shed 7 bases, and the junction held 16 bases outside the gene matches. The CDR3 spans 18 residues. Germline V gene lookup returns CDR1 SGHNT and CDR2 YYREEE (reference sequence). Here the CDR3 reads CASSLGLTLTGTGNEQFF. DNA for the CDR3: TGTGCCAGCAGCTTGGGACTCACTTTGACAGGGACGGGAAATGAGCAGTTCTTC.

V usage is TRBV18 and J usage is TRBJ1-1; TRBD1 is a possible D gene (6 bases). CDR3 length: 13 amino acids. Trimming pared 2 bases from V and 6 bases from J, leaving 10 bases between. CDR1 and CDR2 (germline): KGHSH, LQKENI. CDR3 region: CASSPMGAAEAFF. The CDR3 DNA is TGTGCCAGCTCACCAATGGGGGCAGCTGAAGCTTTCTTT.

This chain uses TRBV7-2 with TRBJ1-2; no clear D gene. The germline gives CDR1 SGHTA, CDR2 FQGNSA. This CDR3 contains 13 residues. Trimming shortened V by 3 bases and J by 3 bases, and 8 bases separated the two germline ends. The CDR3 sequence is CASSFSRDYGYTF. The DNA for the CDR3 is TGTGCCAGCAGCTTCTCCCGGGACTATGGCTACACCTTC.

This chain uses TRBV23-1 with TRBJ2-1; possibly TRBD1 for D (5 bases). TRBV23-1 has ORF status, its function being uncertain. V lost 1 base and J 3 bases, leaving 10 bases between the germline ends. The CDR3 length is 15 residues. The CDR3 is CASSQWERGYNEQFF. The CDR3 DNA reads TGCGCCAGCAGTCAATGGGAAAGGGGCTACAATGAGCAGTTCTTC.

This chain uses TRBV19 with TRBJ1-1; D gene ambiguous. The V gene's germline CDR1 is LNHDA and CDR2 SQIVND (reference sequence). Trimming removed 5 bases from V and 1 base from J, with 8 bases in between. The CDR3 covers 13 residues. The CDR3 region is CASSLRENTEAFF. The CDR3 nucleotides are TGTGCCAGTAGTCTTCGAGAGAACACTGAAGCTTTCTTT.

This clone was picked up one time. The rearrangement joins TRBV11-3 to TRBJ2-3; TRBD2 matches at 7 bases. V shed 8 bases and J 4 bases; nucleotides not matched to a gene: 9. The CDR3 is 14 residues long. Germline V gives CDR1 SGHNT, CDR2 YENEEA. CDR3 sequence (DNA): TGTGCCAGCGGCGGTAGCGGGTGGGCAGATACGCAGTATTTT. It encodes CASGGSGWADTQYF.

The rearrangement links TRBV6-2 or TRBV6-3 to TRBJ1-5, with unresolved D. V was trimmed by 4 bases and J by 2 bases, leaving 9 bases between them. CDR3 length equals 14 residues. CDR1 is MNHEY, CDR2 SVGEGT, per germline. CDR3 loop: CASSSSEGNQPQHF. DNA of the CDR3: TGTGCCAGCAGTTCCTCTGAGGGCAATCAGCCCCAGCATTTT.